The text below deals with one TCR beta chain. The table came from immunoSEQ multiplex PCR; TCRdb's copy has only in-frame clones and leaves some out. Seen here are under 200,000 clones, 87% observed once, and the top ten hold 10%. The sample belongs to a study of blood T cell repertoires in COVID-19. The receptor was isolated from a woman in her 70s with COVID-19, enrolled during active disease. Sequenced sample: peripheral blood.

The CDR3 coding sequence is TGTGCCACCAGTAACAGGTTCGCGAACACCGGGGAGCTGTTTTTT. Amino acid sequence: CATSNRFANTGELFF. The chain combines TRBV24-1 with TRBJ2-2; tentative D call: TRBD1 (5 bases). This CDR3 contains 15 residues. Germline assignment: CDR1 KGHDR and CDR2 SFDVKD. Trimming left V 6 bases short and J 0 bases short, with 10 bases between.